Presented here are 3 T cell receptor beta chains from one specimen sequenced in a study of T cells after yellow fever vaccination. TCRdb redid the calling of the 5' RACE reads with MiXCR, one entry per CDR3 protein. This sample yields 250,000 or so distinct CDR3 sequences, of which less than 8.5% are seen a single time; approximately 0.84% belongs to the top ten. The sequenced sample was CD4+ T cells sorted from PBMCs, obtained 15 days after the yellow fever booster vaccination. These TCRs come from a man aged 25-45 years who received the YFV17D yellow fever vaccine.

CDR3 in amino acids: CASRPAGANYEQYF. The CDR3 coding sequence is TGTGCCAGCAGGCCAGCGGGTGCGAACTACGAGCAGTACTTC. The rearrangement links TRBV6-1 to TRBJ2-7, with D possibly TRBD2 on 6 matching bases. Germline CDR1 is MNHNS and CDR2 is SASEGT. CDR3 size: 14 residues. V lost 6 bases to trimming and J lost 3 bases, with 15 bases between them.

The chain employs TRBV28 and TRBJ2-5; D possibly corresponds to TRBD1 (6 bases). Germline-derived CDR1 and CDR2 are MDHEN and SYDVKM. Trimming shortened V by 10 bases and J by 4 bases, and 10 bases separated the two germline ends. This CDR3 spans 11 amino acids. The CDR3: CATGGLETQYF. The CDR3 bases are TGTGCCACTGGGGGCCTAGAGACCCAGTACTTC.

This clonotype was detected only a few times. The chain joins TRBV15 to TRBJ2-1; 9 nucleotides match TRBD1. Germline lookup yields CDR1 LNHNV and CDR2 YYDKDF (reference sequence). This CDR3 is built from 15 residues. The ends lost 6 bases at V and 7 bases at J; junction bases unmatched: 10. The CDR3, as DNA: TGTGCCACCAGGCGGGTGGGGACAGGGCAGAATGAGCAGTTCTTC. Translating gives CATRRVGTGQNEQFF.